This T cell receptor (beta chain) is from a study of T-cell reconstitution after alpha-beta-depleted transplantation in children. The V gene end was trimmed by 2 bases and the J gene end by 7 bases; junction bases not matched to a gene: 3. This CDR3 spans 15 amino acids. Germline assignment: CDR1 MGHRA and CDR2 YSYEKL. Unique molecular identifiers were used to barcode this TCRbeta library. MiXCR was run by TCRdb on the PCR reads, yielding one entry per CDR3 protein. In the table there are 450,000 to 600,000 distinct CDR3 sequences, approximately 20% of which are singletons. The sequencing here drew on PBMCs from the stem cell graft donor, taken from the stem cell graft. This chain uses TRBV4-1 with TRBJ2-4; TRBD2 aligns across 12 bases. The TCR comes from a human donor who donated a stem cell graft to a child with acute lymphoblastic leukemia. CDR3 amino acids: CASSQTGLAGNIQYF. DNA for the CDR3: TGCGCCAGCAGCCAAACGGGACTAGCGGGCAACATTCAGTACTTC.